This T cell receptor (beta chain) stems from a study of CD8+ T cells in alopecia areata. Study-level points and caveats: For lesional scalp, especially alopecia totalis/universalis, clonality was higher than in normal scalp. Persistence of many expanded lesional clones was seen in scalp and blood during tofacitinib.

V dropped 6 bases and J dropped 4 bases, with 12 bases sitting between them. Germline loops: CDR1 LNHDA, CDR2 SQIVND (reference sequence). The length of the CDR3 is 14 residues. As regards this clone: Its antigen is not known.

Once RNA had been extracted, it was reverse transcribed into cDNA to act as the sequencing template. Profiling relied on immunoSEQ multiplex PCR, and the TCRdb table lists in-frame clones only, not all of them. Among fewer than 250,000 clones listed, 35% to 40% were seen once. Treatment reported: oral pan-JAK inhibitor, 5-10 mg twice daily. The sequence derives from a human donor with alopecia areata. The chain is built from TRBV19 and TRBJ1-4, with D perhaps matching TRBD1 (5 bases). This specimen consisted of CD4+ T cells sorted from blood, obtained at week 34, from a patient treated with tofacitinib. In nucleotides, the CDR3 is TGTGCCAGTAGGATCGACAGCCTTAATGAAAAACTGTTTTTT. This translates into CASRIDSLNEKLFF.